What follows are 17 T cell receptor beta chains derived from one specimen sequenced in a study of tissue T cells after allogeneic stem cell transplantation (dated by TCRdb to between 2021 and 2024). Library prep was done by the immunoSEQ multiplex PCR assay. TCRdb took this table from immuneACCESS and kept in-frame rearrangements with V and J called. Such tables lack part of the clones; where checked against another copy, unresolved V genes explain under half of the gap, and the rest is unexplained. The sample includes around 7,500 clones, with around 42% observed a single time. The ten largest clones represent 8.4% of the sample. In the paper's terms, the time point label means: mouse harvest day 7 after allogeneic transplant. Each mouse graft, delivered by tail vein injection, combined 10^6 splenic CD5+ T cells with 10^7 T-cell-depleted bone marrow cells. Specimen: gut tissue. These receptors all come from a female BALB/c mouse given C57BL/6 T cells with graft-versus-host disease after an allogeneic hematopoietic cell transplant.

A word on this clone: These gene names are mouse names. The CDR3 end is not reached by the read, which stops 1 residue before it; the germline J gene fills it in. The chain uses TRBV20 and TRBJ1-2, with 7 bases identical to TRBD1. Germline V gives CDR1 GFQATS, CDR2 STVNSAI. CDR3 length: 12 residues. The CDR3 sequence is CGEGAGDSDYTF. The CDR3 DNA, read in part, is TGTGGGGAGGGGGCAGGGGACTCCGACTACACC.

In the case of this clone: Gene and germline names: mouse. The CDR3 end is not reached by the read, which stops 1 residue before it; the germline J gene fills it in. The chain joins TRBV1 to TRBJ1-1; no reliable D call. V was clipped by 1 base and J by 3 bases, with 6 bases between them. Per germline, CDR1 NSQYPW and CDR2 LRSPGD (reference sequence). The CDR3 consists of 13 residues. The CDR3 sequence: CTCSAGRDTEVFF. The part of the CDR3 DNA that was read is TGCACCTGCAGTGCAGGGCGGGACACAGAAGTCTTC.

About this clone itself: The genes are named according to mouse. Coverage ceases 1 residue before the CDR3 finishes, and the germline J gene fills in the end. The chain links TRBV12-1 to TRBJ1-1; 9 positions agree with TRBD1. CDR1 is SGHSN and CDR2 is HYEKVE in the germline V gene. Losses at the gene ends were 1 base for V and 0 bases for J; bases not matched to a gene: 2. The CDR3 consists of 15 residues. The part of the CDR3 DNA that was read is TGTGCCAGCTCTCTAAGGACAGGGGCAAACACAGAAGTCTTC. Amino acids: CASSLRTGANTEVF. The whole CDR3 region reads CASSLRTGANTEVFF.

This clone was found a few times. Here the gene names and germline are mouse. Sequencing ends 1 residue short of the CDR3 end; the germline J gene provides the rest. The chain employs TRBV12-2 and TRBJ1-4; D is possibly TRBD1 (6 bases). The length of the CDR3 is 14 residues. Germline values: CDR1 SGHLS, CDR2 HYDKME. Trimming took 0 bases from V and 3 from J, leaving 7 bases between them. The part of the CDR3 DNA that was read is TGTGCCAGCTCTCTCACAGGGACCAACGAAAGATTATTT. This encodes CASSLTGTNERLF. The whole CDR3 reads CASSLTGTNERLFF. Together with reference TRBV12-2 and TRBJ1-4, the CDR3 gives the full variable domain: NSGVVQSPRYIIKGKGERSILKCIPISGHLSVAWYQQTQGQELKFFIQHYDKMERDKGNLPSRFSVQQFDDYHSEMNMSALELEDSAVYFCASSLTGTNERLFFGHGTKLSVL.

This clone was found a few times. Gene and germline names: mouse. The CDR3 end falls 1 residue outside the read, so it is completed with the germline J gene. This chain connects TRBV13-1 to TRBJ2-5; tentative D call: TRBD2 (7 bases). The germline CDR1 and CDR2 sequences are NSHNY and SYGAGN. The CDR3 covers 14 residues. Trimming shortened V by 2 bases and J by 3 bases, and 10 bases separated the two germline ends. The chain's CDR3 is CASSEWGAQDTQYF. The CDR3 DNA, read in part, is TGTGCCAGCAGTGAGTGGGGGGCGCAAGACACCCAGTAC.

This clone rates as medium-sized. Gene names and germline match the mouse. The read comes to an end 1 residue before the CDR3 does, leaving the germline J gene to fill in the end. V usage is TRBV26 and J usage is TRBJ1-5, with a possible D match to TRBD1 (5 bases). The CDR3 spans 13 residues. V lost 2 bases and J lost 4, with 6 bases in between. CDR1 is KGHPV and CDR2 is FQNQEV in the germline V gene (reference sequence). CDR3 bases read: TGTGCCAGCAGTCTGGGACAAAACCAGGCTCCGCTT. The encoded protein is CASSLGQNQAPL. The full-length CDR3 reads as CASSLGQNQAPLF.

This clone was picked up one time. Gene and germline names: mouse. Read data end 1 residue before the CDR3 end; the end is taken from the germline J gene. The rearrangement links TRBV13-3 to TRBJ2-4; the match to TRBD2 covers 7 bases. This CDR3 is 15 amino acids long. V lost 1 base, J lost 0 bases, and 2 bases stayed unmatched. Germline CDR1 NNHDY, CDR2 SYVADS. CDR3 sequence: CASSDPGGSQNTLYF. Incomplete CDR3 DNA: TGTGCCAGCAGTGATCCTGGGGGTAGTCAAAACACCTTGTAC.

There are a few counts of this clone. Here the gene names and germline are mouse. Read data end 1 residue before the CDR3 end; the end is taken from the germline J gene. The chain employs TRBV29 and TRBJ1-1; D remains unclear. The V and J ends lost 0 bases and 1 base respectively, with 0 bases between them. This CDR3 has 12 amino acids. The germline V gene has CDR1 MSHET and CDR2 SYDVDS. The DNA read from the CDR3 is TGTGCTAGCAGTTTATCGAACACAGAAGTCTTC. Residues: CASSLSNTEVF. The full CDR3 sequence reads CASSLSNTEVFF.

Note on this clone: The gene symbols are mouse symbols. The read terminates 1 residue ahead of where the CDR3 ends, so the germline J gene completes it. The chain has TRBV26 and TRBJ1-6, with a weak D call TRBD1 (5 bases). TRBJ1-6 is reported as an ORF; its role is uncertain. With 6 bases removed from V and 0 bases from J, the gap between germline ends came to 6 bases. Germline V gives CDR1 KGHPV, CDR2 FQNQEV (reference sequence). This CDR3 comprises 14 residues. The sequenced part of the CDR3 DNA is TGTGCCAGCAGGGACATTTCCTATAATTCGCCCCTCTAC. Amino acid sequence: CASRDISYNSPLY. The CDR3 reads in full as CASRDISYNSPLYF.

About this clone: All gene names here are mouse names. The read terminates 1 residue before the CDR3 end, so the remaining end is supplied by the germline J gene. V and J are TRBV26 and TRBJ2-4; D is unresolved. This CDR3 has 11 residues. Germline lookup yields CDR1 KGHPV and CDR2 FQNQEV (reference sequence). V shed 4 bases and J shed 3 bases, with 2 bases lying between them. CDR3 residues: CASSQQNTLYF. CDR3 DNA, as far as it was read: TGTGCCAGCAGTCAGCAAAACACCTTGTAC.

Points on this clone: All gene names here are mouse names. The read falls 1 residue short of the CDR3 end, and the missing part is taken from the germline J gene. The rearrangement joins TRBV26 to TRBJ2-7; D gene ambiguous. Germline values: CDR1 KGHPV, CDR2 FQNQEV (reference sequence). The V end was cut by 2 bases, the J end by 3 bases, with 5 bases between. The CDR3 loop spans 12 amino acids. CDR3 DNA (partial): TGTGCCAGCAGTCTGAACAACTATGAACAGTAC. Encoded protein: CASSLNNYEQY. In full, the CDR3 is CASSLNNYEQYF.

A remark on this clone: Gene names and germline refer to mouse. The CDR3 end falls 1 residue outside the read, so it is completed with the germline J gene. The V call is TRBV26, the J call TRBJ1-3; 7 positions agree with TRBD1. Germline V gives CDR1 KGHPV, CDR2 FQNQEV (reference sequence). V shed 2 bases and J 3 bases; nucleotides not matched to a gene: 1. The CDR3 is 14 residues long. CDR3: CASSLNRGGNTLYF. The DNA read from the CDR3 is TGTGCCAGCAGTCTGAACAGGGGTGGAAATACGCTCTAT.

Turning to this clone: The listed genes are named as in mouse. CDR3 protein: CASSVPGQGTEVFF. The DNA read from the CDR3 is TGTGCCAGCAGTGTTCCGGGACAGGGAACAGAAGTCTTC. The genes are TRBV26 and TRBJ1-1; 9 nucleotides agree with TRBD1. Read coverage stops 1 residue before the CDR3 terminus; the germline J gene supplies the remainder. V gave up 5 bases and J gave up 5 bases; unmatched junction bases: 6. This CDR3 is 14 amino acids long. From germline, CDR1 is KGHPV and CDR2 FQNQEV (reference sequence).

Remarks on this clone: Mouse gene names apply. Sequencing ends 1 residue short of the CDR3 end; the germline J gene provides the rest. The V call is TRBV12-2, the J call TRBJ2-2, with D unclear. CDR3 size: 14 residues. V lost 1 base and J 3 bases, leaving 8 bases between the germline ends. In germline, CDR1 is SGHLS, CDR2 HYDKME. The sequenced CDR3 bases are TGTGCCAGCTCTCTACAGTGGGACACCGGGCAGCTCTAC. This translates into CASSLQWDTGQLY. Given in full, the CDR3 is CASSLQWDTGQLYF.

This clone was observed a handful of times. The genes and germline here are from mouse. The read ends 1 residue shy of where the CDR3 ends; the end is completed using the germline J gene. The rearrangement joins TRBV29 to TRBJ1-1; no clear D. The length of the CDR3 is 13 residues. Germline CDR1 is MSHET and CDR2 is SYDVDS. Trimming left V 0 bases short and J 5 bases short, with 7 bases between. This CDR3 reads CASSLSEQTEVFF. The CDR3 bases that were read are TGTGCTAGCAGTTTATCGGAGCAGACAGAAGTCTTC.

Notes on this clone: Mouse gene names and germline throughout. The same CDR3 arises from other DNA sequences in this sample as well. CDR3 DNA (partial): TGTGCCAGCAGCCGGACTGGGGGGGCGCTCGAACAGTAC. Translation: CASSRTGGALEQY. The CDR3 in full is CASSRTGGALEQYF. The chain couples TRBV26 to TRBJ2-7; 13 positions agree with TRBD2. The read gets to within 1 residue of the CDR3 end, and the germline J gene fills in the rest. The CDR3 contains 14 residues. Unmatched junction bases numbered 6, after V lost 6 bases and J lost 7 bases. CDR1 and CDR2 (germline): KGHPV, FQNQEV (reference sequence).

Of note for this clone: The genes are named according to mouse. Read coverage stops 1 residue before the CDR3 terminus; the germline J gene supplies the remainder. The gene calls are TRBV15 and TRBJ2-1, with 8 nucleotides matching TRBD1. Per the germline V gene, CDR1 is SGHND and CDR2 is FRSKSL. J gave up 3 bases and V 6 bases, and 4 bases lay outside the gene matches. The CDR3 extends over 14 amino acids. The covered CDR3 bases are TGTGCCAGCAGAGCCGGGACAGGCTATGCTGAGCAGTTC. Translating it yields CASRAGTGYAEQF. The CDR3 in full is CASRAGTGYAEQFF.